The entry below gives a single T cell receptor (beta chain) sequence along with its context. Antigen unknown. This entry comes from a study of T cells in Graves' hyperthyroidism and ophthalmopathy. Turning to the study itself: Peripheral blood was collected at initial diagnosis, before any treatment.

The ends lost 5 bases at V and 4 bases at J; junction bases unmatched: 12. This CDR3 comprises 16 residues. Over 18 months, lack of ophthalmopathy progression marked Graves' hyperthyroidism as stable. Exclusions: uncontrolled infection, other autoimmune disease, pregnancy, lactation. Amplification targeted TCR beta CDR3 regions from RNA transcripts. HTBI primers were the set used in a first-round RT-PCR of the TCR CDR3. TCRdb reprocessed the multiplex PCR reads via MiXCR and lists one record per CDR3 protein. In the table there are 350,000 to 400,000 distinct CDR3 sequences, 19% of which are singletons. Findings and caveats of the study: Most expanded thyroid clonotypes above 0.001 recurred in blood.

This receptor was taken from a woman younger than 30 with Graves' hyperthyroidism. The sample consisted of blood. The chain combines TRBV12-3 or TRBV12-4 with TRBJ2-5; TRBD2 matches 8 bases. CDR3 bases: TGTGCCAGCAGTGACGGGCCGGGACTAGGGGGAGAGACCCAGTACTTC. It is translated as CASSDGPGLGGETQYF.